These 22 T cell receptor beta chains were all obtained from the same sample, sequenced in a study of T-cell reconstitution after alpha-beta-depleted transplantation in children (dated by TCRdb to about 2016). This sample's treatment or condition label indicates: allogeneic hematopoietic cell transplantation with graft depleted of TCRalphabeta T cells and CD19 B cells. Libraries were prepared through PCR. The sample was run on an Illumina HiSeq 2500. Molecular barcoding was employed in the preparation of TCR libraries, with unique molecular identifiers being used to normalize TCRbeta repertoire quantification. The public reads were quality trimmed at Q25 with fastp and then assembled into clones with MiXCR by TCRdb, keeping productive beta chains. Identical CDR3 protein sequences are pooled into one entry, listed with their most common genes and DNA. The sample profile shows around 300,000 distinct CDR3 sequences; roughly a tenth of them were found once. Of the sample, roughly 7% is held by the ten largest clones.

The sample in question was PBMCs, obtained before TCRalphabeta/CD19-depleted stem cell transplant. The receptors derive from a boy less than two years old with acute myeloid leukemia, due to receive a stem cell transplant.

This clonotype was observed at least ten times. This sequence joins TRBV10-2 and TRBJ2-1, with a tentative D call TRBD2 (7 bases). Trimming shortened V by 8 bases and J by 9 bases, and 20 bases separated the two germline ends. The CDR3 has 14 residues. Germline CDR1 is WSHSY and CDR2 is SAAADI. CDR3 sequence reads: CASAWEGGVGEQFF. CDR3 DNA sequence: TGCGCCAGCGCCTGGGAGGGGGGAGTGGGTGAGCAGTTCTTC.

A few counts support this clonotype. The chain employs TRBV7-2 and TRBJ2-3; TRBD2 might be the D (5 bases). Trimming took 1 base from V and 4 from J, leaving 9 bases between them. The CDR3 spans 14 residues. Germline V lookup: CDR1 SGHTA, CDR2 FQGNSA. The CDR3 loop reads CASSLVLVADTQYF. CDR3 DNA sequence: TGTGCCAGCAGCTTAGTACTAGTAGCAGATACGCAGTATTTT.

This clonotype was recorded at least ten times. This chain joins TRBV28 and TRBJ2-5; no definite D call. Trimming stripped 5 bases from V and 2 bases from J, with 18 bases between. This CDR3 contains 16 residues. From germline, CDR1 is MDHEN and CDR2 SYDVKM. CDR3 region: CASSVPTRAVQETQYF. CDR3 in DNA: TGTGCCAGCAGTGTACCCACCCGGGCTGTACAAGAGACCCAGTACTTC.

This clonotype was observed a few times. The gene calls are TRBV12-3 or TRBV12-4 and TRBJ2-6; no definite D call. Trimming left V 6 bases short and J 4 bases short, with 22 bases between. The CDR3 runs to 18 residues. CDR3 sequence (DNA): TGTGCCAGCAGCCTCCTTCCCAGCCGGGTCGTAGGGGCCAACGTCCTGACTTTC. This codes for CASSLLPSRVVGANVLTF.

This clonotype was recorded at least ten times. J is TRBJ2-1 and V is TRBV20-1; 8 bases fit TRBD2. Germline V gene data show CDR1 as DFQATT and CDR2 as SNEGSKA (reference sequence). CDR3 length: 15 amino acids. Trimming removed 2 bases from V and 10 bases from J; junction bases left unmatched: 13. CDR3 bases: TGCAGTGCTAGACCCCGCGGACTTCCGGGGGGGGAGCAGTTCTTC. Protein: CSARPRGLPGGEQFF.

This clonotype was recorded at least ten times. J is TRBJ2-3 and V is TRBV29-1; D ambiguous. This CDR3 is 15 amino acids long. The germline V gene has CDR1 SQVTM and CDR2 ANQGSEA. The V gene lost 0 bases and the J gene lost 2 bases, with 12 bases spanning the gap. The DNA of the CDR3 is TGCAGCGTTGAAGATTATAGGGTCTCCACAGATACGCAGTATTTT. Translation: CSVEDYRVSTDTQYF.

The CDR3 nucleotides read TGTGCCAGCTCACCACTAGCCAGGGCCAGCTCCTACAATGAGCAGTTCTTC. Translation: CASSPLARASSYNEQFF. The rearrangement joins TRBV18 to TRBJ2-1, with D maybe TRBD1 (5 bases). Germline V CDR1 and CDR2: KGHSH, LQKENI. Trimming shortened V by 1 base and J by 0 bases, and 13 bases separated the two germline ends. There are 17 residues in the CDR3.

This clonotype has just a few counts. V and J are TRBV12-3 or TRBV12-4 and TRBJ2-7, with D possibly being TRBD2 (6 bases). The CDR3 is 14 residues long. The V end was cut by 2 bases, the J end by 4 bases, with 12 bases between. CDR3 coding DNA: TGTGCCAGCAGTTTACGGGGGATCGGGTACGAGCAGTACTTC. Translated, it gives CASSLRGIGYEQYF.

Turning to this clonotype: A much more abundant neighbour one base away suggests this may be a read error. This sequence joins TRBV7-8 and TRBJ2-1; 8 bases align to TRBD2. Germline V gene lookup returns CDR1 SGHVS and CDR2 FQNEAQ. CDR3 length: 15 amino acids. Trimming at V came to 5 bases and at J to 6 bases, leaving 9 bases not matched to a gene. The DNA of the CDR3 is TGTGCCAGCAGCCACCGACTAGCGTGCCTCAATGAGCAGTTCTTC. Translating gives CASSHRLACLNEQFF. Full variable domain (rest looked up from reference TRBV7-8 and TRBJ2-1): GAGVSQSPRYKVAKRGQDVALRCDPISGHVSLFWYQQALGQGPEFLTYFQNEAQLDKSGLPSDRFFAERPEGSVSTLKIQRTQQEDSAVYLCASSHRLACLNEQFFGPGTRLTVL.

This clonotype was detected many times. The J gene is TRBJ1-5, the V gene TRBV12-3 or TRBV12-4; 7 bases match TRBD1. This CDR3 spans 16 amino acids. V shed 4 bases, J shed 3 bases, and the junction held 9 bases outside the gene matches. The CDR3 sequence is CASSSQGGESNQPQHF. As DNA, the CDR3 is TGTGCCAGCAGTTCTCAGGGGGGGGAATCCAATCAGCCCCAGCATTTT.

At least ten counts were recorded for this clonotype. V gene TRBV12-3 or TRBV12-4 combines with J gene TRBJ2-2, with D possibly matching TRBD1 (6 bases). The CDR3 sequence is 15 residues long. The V gene lost 4 bases and the J gene lost 4 bases, with 13 bases spanning the gap. CDR3 in amino acids: CASSSTGSRTGELFF. The CDR3 nucleotides are TGTGCCAGCAGTTCTACAGGGTCGCGCACCGGGGAGCTGTTTTTT.

The J gene is TRBJ2-5, the V gene TRBV7-2, with 12 bases lining up with TRBD2. V gave up 2 bases and J gave up 2 bases; unmatched junction bases: 9. Per germline, CDR1 SGHTA and CDR2 FQGNSA. This CDR3 has 18 amino acids. Written as DNA, the CDR3 is TGTGCCAGCAGCTTACGCCGACTAGCGGGAGTGGATCAAGAGACCCAGTACTTC. Amino acid sequence: CASSLRRLAGVDQETQYF.

This clonotype was seen many times. The chain joins TRBV2 to TRBJ2-2; either TRBD1 or TRBD2 may supply D (5 bases each). This CDR3 is 17 amino acids long. Trimming took 3 bases from V and 1 from J, leaving 15 bases between them. Germline V gives CDR1 SNHLY, CDR2 FYNNEI. CDR3 in amino acids: CASSDPRDRGNTGELFF. The DNA of the CDR3 is TGTGCCAGCAGTGACCCAAGGGACCGAGGGAACACCGGGGAGCTGTTTTTT.

This clonotype was recorded many times. V is TRBV12-3 or TRBV12-4 and J is TRBJ2-7, with D possibly being TRBD1 (5 bases). Between the trimmed V and J ends, which lost 6 bases and 2 bases, there was a span of 14 bases. CDR3 size: 14 residues. CDR3 DNA sequence: TGTGCCAGCAGCCAGGGCCAGAGTGCCTACGAGCAGTACTTC. This codes for CASSQGQSAYEQYF.

The gene calls are TRBV20-1 and TRBJ2-3; 10 nucleotides match TRBD2. The V segment lost 3 bases and the J segment 1 base; nucleotides outside the gene matches: 4. The CDR3 runs to 15 residues. Germline values: CDR1 DFQATT, CDR2 SNEGSKA (reference sequence). CDR3 nucleotides: TGCAGTGCTAGGCGCGGACTAGCGGGCACAGATACGCAGTATTTT. This translates into CSARRGLAGTDTQYF.

This clonotype was seen at least ten times. Here the CDR3 DNA reads TGCAGTGCTAGAGACCCGATTGCGAATACGCAGTATTTT. Residues: CSARDPIANTQYF. The V and J genes are TRBV20-1 and TRBJ2-3; D is unclear. This CDR3 comprises 13 residues. Germline loops: CDR1 DFQATT, CDR2 SNEGSKA (reference sequence). The V end was cut by 0 bases, the J end by 7 bases, with 11 bases between.

This clonotype showed up many times. V gene TRBV27 combines with J gene TRBJ2-7, with 8 positions matching TRBD1. The V and J ends lost 6 bases and 3 bases, in that order; junction bases with no gene match: 1. Germline CDR1 and CDR2: MNHEY and SMNVEV (reference sequence). The CDR3 totals 12 residues. This CDR3 reads CASRGQDYEQYF. The DNA for the CDR3 is TGTGCCAGCAGGGGACAGGACTACGAGCAGTACTTC.

Many counts were recorded for this clonotype. The chain joins TRBV20-1 to TRBJ1-3; no reliable D call. The CDR3 has 11 residues. The ends were cut back, 1 base at V and 8 bases at J, with 6 bases in the middle. The germline V gene has CDR1 DFQATT and CDR2 SNEGSKA (reference sequence). CDR3 residues: CSARVEYTIYF. CDR3 DNA: TGCAGTGCTAGAGTTGAGTACACCATATATTTT.

This clonotype was detected ten times or more. The CDR3 DNA reads as TGTGCCAGCAGTCCATTTACAGGGGACCCTTACGAGCAGTACTTC. Amino acids: CASSPFTGDPYEQYF. V and J are TRBV12-3 or TRBV12-4 and TRBJ2-7; 7 nucleotides match TRBD1. The length of the CDR3 is 15 residues. Losses at the gene ends were 5 bases for V and 4 bases for J; bases not matched to a gene: 11.

This clonotype was seen many times. The rearrangement uses TRBV7-9 and TRBJ2-5; perhaps D is TRBD1 or TRBD2 (6 bases each). Trimming removed 5 bases from V and 5 bases from J, with 9 bases in between. Germline lookup yields CDR1 SEHNR and CDR2 FQNEAQ (reference sequence). The CDR3 has 12 amino acids. The CDR3 region is CASSVGGETQYF. CDR3 DNA: TGTGCCAGCAGCGTAGGGGGGGAGACCCAGTACTTC.

The chain couples TRBV23-1 to TRBJ2-7; 9 bases line up with TRBD1. TRBV23-1 is classed as an ORF, of uncertain function. The junction had 4 bases not matched to a gene; V was cut back by 0 bases and J by 1 base. The CDR3 sequence is 16 residues long. CDR3 sequence: CASSQSPGTGSYEQYF. DNA of the CDR3: TGCGCCAGCAGTCAATCTCCGGGGACAGGGTCCTACGAGCAGTACTTC.

The table lists this clonotype with many counts. The CDR3 DNA sequence: TGTGCCAGCAGCTGGGGGACTAGCGGCGCCTACGAGCAGTACTTC. Translated: CASSWGTSGAYEQYF. V and J are TRBV7-8 and TRBJ2-7, with 11 nucleotides matching TRBD2. Germline V gene lookup returns CDR1 SGHVS and CDR2 FQNEAQ. The junction had 4 bases not matched to a gene; V was cut back by 4 bases and J by 2 bases. CDR3 length: 15 residues. The variable domain in full, completed from reference TRBV7-8 and TRBJ2-7, reads GAGVSQSPRYKVAKRGQDVALRCDPISGHVSLFWYQQALGQGPEFLTYFQNEAQLDKSGLPSDRFFAERPEGSVSTLKIQRTQQEDSAVYLCASSWGTSGAYEQYFGPGTRLTVT.